This T cell receptor beta chain was retrieved from a study of blood T cell repertoires in COVID-19. Study at large: The origin of the acute and convalescent COVID-19 samples was the United States, Italy and Spain. PBMCs, B-cell-depleted T cells, or T cells provided the cDNA or gDNA that made up the material.

CDR3 length equals 17 residues. Per the germline V gene, CDR1 is LNHDA and CDR2 is SQIVND (reference sequence). Trimming cost V 3 bases and J 3 bases, with 20 bases left between them. Assay: immunoSEQ multiplex PCR; the TCRdb copy retains only in-frame clones and omits some. Found here are some 300,000 clones, around 89% of them singletons; the top ten hold roughly a tenth. Recruits, aged about 18 to 89 years, lived in roughly 22 US areas. This clonotype was obtained from a woman in her thirties or forties who had recovered from COVID-19. The specimen was PBMCs or T cells enriched from blood (not recorded which). This chain uses TRBV19 with TRBJ1-2, with D possibly being TRBD1 (6 bases). CDR3 protein: CASSIAQGQGVYYGYTF. For the CDR3, the DNA is TGTGCCAGTAGTATCGCCCAGGGGCAGGGAGTATACTATGGCTACACCTTC.